This record looks at one T cell receptor beta chain sequence and its context. Authors' data handling: Amplification with reference gene primers provided the estimates of nucleated cell counts. TCRdb's copy holds only in-frame clones and misses some; the assay was immunoSEQ multiplex PCR. That table furnishes V, J and clone size, whereas the DNA furnished D and trimming. The sample consists of some 200,000 clones, about 84% of them appearing once. This sample is drawn from a study of blood T cell repertoires in COVID-19. Study context: Acute and convalescent COVID-19 samples came from the United States, Italy and Spain. PBMCs, B-cell-depleted T cells, or T cells were the source of the cDNA or gDNA that made up the material.

The CDR3 contains 13 residues. Trimming removed 11 bases from V and 4 bases from J, with 17 bases in between. The receptor was isolated from a human donor in a cohort sampled during active COVID-19. The sequenced sample was peripheral blood. The chain combines TRBV12-3 or TRBV12-4 with TRBJ1-1; D gene unclear. CDR3 sequence: CAARLEGRTEAFF. The CDR3 nucleotides are TGTGCCGCCCGGTTAGAGGGCCGCACTGAAGCTTTCTTT.